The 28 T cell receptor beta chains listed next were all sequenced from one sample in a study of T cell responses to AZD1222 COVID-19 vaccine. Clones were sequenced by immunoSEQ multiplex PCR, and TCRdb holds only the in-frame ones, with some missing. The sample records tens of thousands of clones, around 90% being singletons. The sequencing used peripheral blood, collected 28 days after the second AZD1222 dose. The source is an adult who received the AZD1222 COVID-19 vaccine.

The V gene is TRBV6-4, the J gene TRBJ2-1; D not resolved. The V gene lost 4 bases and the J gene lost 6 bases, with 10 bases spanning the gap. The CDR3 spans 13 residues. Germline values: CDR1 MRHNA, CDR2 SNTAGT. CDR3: CASSVEQTNEQFF. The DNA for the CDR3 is TGTGCCAGCAGTGTCGAACAGACCAATGAGCAGTTCTTC.

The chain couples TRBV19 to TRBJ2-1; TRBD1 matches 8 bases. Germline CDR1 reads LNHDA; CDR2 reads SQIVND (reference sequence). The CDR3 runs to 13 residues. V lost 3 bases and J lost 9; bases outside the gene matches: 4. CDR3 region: CASSIGTGVEQFF. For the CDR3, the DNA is TGTGCCAGTAGTATCGGGACAGGAGTTGAGCAGTTCTTC.

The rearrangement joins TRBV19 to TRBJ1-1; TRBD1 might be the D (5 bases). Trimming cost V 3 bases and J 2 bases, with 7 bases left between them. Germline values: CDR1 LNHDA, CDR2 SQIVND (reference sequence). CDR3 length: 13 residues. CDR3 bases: TGTGCCAGTAGTATCCAGGGAAACACTGAAGCTTTCTTT. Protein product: CASSIQGNTEAFF.

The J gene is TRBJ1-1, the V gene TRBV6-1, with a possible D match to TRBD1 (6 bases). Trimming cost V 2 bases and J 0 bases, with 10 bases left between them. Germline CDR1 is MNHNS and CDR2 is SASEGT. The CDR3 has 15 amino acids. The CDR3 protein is CASSERTEMNTEAFF. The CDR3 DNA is TGTGCCAGCAGTGAACGGACAGAGATGAACACTGAAGCTTTCTTT.

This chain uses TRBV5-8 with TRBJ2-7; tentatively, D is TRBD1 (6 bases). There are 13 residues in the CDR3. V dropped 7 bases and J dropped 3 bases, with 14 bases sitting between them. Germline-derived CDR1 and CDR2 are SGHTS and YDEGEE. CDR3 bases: TGTGCCAGCTCGACAGGTCGTATCTACGAGCAGTACTTC. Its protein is CASSTGRIYEQYF.

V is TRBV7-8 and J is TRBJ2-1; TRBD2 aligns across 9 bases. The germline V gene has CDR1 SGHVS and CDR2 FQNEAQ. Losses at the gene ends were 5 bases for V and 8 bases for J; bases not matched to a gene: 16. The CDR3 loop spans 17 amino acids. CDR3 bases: TGTGCCAGCAGCCGACCCCCGACGACTAGCGGAGCTTATGAGCAGTTCTTC. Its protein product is CASSRPPTTSGAYEQFF. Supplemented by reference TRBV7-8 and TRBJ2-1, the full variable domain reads GAGVSQSPRYKVAKRGQDVALRCDPISGHVSLFWYQQALGQGPEFLTYFQNEAQLDKSGLPSDRFFAERPEGSVSTLKIQRTQQEDSAVYLCASSRPPTTSGAYEQFFGPGTRLTVL.

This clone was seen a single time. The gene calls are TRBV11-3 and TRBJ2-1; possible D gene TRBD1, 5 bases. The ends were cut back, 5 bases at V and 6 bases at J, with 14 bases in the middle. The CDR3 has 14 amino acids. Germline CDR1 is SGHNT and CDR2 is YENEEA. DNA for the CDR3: TGTGCCAGCAGCACCCAACAGGACGCCAATGAGCAGTTCTTC. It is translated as CASSTQQDANEQFF.

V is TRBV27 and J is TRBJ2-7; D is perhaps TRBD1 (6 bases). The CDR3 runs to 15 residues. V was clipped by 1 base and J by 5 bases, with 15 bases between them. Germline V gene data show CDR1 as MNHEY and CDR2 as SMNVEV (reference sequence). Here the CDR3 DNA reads TGTGCCAGCAGTTTATTAGTAGGGGGACGGAACGAGCAGTACTTC. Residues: CASSLLVGGRNEQYF.

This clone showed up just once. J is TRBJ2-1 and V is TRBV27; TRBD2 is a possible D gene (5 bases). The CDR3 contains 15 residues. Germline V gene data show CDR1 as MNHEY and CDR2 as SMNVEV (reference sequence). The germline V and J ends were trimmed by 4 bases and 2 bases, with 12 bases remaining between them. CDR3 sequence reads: CASSSTRPTYNEQFF. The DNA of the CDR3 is TGTGCCAGCAGTTCTACTAGACCGACCTACAATGAGCAGTTCTTC.

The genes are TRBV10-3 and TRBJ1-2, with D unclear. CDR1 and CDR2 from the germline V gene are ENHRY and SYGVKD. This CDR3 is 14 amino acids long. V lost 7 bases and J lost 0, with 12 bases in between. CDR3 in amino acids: CAIKLEQTNYGYTF. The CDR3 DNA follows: TGTGCCATCAAGCTTGAACAGACTAACTATGGCTACACCTTC.

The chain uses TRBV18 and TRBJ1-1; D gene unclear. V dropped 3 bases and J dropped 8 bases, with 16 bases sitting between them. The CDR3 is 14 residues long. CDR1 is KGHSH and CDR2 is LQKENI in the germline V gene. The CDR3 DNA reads TGTGCCAGCTCACCTGGTTTGGATGGGTACGAAGCTTTCTTT. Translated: CASSPGLDGYEAFF. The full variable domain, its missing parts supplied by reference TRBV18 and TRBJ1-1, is NAGVMQNPRHLVRRRGQEARLRCSPMKGHSHVYWYRQLPEEGLKFMVYLQKENIIDESGMPKERFSAEFPKEGPSILRIQQVVRGDSAAYFCASSPGLDGYEAFFGQGTRLTVV.

CDR3 DNA: TGTGCCTGGGAGGGGGCCGCTACGGGACGCATACACAATTCACCCCTCCACTTT. It encodes CAWEGAATGRIHNSPLHF. The V gene is TRBV30, the J gene TRBJ1-6; 7 nucleotides match TRBD1. The CDR3 sequence is 18 residues long. Trimming took 5 bases from V and 7 from J; bases not matched to a gene: 20. Germline CDR1 reads GTSNPN; CDR2 reads SVGIG (reference sequence).

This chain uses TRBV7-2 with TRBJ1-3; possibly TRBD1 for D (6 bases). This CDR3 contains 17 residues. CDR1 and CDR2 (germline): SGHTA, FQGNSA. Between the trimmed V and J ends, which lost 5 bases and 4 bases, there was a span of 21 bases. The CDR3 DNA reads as TGTGCCAGCAGCGGACGGTACAGGGAGTCAGTAGGAAACACCATATATTTT. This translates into CASSGRYRESVGNTIYF.

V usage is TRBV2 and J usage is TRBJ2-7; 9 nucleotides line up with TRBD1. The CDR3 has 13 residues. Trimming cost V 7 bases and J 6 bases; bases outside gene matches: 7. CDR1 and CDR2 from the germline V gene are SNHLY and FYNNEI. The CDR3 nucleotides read TGTGCCAGCAACCCGGACAGGGGCGTCGAGCAGTACTTC. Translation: CASNPDRGVEQYF. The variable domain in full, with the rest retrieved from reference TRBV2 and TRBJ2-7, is EPEVTQTPSHQVTQMGQEVILRCVPISNHLYFYWYRQILGQKVEFLVSFYNNEISEKSEIFDDQFSVERPDGSNFTLKIRSTKLEDSAMYFCASNPDRGVEQYFGPGTRLTVT.

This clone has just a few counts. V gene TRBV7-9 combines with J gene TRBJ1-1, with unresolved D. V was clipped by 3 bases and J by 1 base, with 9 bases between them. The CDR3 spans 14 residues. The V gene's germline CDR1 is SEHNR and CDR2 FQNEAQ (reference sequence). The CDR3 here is CASSFETKNTEAFF. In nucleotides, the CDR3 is TGTGCCAGCAGCTTTGAGACAAAGAACACTGAAGCTTTCTTT.

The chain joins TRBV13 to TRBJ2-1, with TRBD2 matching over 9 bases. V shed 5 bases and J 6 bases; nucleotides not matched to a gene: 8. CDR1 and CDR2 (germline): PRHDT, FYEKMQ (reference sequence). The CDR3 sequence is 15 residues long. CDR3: CASSPTVAGVNEQFF. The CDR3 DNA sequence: TGTGCCAGCAGCCCGACTGTAGCGGGAGTCAATGAGCAGTTCTTC.

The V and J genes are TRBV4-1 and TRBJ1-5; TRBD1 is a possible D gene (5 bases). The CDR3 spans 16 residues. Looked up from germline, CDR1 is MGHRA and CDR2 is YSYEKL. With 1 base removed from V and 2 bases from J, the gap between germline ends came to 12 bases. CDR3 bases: TGCGCCAGCAGCCAAGCAGGGTACGGCGGCAATCAGCCCCAGCATTTT. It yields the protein CASSQAGYGGNQPQHF.

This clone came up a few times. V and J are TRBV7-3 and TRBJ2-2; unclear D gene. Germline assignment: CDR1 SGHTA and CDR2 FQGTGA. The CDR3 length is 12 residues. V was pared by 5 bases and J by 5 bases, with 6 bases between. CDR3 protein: CASSKGTGELFF. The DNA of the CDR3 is TGTGCCAGCAGCAAGGGAACCGGGGAGCTGTTTTTT.

CDR3 in DNA: TGTGCCAGCAGTTCCGCCGGGGGGAGCAATCAGCCCCAGCATTTT. Residues: CASSSAGGSNQPQHF. The chain has TRBV27 and TRBJ1-5; D is perhaps TRBD1 (5 bases). CDR1 MNHEY and CDR2 SMNVEV come from the germline V gene (reference sequence). The CDR3 length is 15 residues. Trimming stripped 4 bases from V and 1 base from J, with 11 bases between.

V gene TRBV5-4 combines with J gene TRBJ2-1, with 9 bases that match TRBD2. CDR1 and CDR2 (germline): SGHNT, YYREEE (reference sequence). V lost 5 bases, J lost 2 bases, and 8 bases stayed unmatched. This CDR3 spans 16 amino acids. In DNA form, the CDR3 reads TGTGCCAGCAGTTGGCCTGGGACTAGCCCCTACAATGAGCAGTTCTTC. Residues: CASSWPGTSPYNEQFF. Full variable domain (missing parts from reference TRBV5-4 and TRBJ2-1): ETGVTQSPTHLIKTRGQQVTLRCSSQSGHNTVSWYQQALGQGPQFIFQYYREEENGRGNFPPRFSGLQFPNYSSELNVNALELDDSALYLCASSWPGTSPYNEQFFGPGTRLTVL.

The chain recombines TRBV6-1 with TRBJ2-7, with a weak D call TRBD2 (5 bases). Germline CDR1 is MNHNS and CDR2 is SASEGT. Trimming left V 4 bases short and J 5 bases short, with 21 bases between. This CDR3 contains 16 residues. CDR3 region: CASSVERSGPSHEQYF. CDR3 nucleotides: TGTGCCAGCAGTGTGGAGCGGTCCGGACCTTCCCACGAGCAGTACTTC.

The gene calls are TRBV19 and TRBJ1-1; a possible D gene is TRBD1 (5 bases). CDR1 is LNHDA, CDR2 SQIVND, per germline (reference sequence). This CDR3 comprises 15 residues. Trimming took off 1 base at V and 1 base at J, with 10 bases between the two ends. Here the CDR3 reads CASSIVQGRNTEAFF. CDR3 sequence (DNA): TGTGCCAGTAGTATAGTTCAGGGAAGGAACACTGAAGCTTTCTTT.

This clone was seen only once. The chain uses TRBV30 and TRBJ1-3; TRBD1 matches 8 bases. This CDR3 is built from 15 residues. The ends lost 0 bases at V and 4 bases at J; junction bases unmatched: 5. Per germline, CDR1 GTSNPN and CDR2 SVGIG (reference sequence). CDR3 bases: TGTGCCTGGAGTGTTCCGGGACAGGACGGAAACACCATATATTTT. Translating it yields CAWSVPGQDGNTIYF.

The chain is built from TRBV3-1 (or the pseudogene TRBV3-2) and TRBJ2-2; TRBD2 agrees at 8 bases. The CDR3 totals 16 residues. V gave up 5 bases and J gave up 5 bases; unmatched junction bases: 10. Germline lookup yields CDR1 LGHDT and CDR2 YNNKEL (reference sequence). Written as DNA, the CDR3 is TGTGCCAGCAGCTTAAGACCCCCTAGCGGGACCGGGGAGCTGTTTTTT. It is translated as CASSLRPPSGTGELFF.

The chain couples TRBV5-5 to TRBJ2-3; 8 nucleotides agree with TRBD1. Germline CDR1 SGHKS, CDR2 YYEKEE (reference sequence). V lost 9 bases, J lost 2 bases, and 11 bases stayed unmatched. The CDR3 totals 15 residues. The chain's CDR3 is CATRRQGALTDTQYF. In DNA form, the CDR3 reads TGTGCCACCAGGAGGCAGGGGGCTCTCACAGATACGCAGTATTTT. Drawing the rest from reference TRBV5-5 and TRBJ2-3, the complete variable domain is DAGVTQSPTHLIKTRGQQVTLRCSPISGHKSVSWYQQVLGQGPQFIFQYYEKEERGRGNFPDRFSARQFPNYSSELNVNALLLGDSALYLCATRRQGALTDTQYFGPGTRLTVL.

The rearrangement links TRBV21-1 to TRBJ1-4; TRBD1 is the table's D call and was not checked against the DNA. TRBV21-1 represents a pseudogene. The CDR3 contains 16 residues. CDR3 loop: CASSAHLTGVNEKLFF. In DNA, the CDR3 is TGTGCCAGCAGCGCCCACCTTACAGGGGTTAATGAAAAACTGTTTTTT.

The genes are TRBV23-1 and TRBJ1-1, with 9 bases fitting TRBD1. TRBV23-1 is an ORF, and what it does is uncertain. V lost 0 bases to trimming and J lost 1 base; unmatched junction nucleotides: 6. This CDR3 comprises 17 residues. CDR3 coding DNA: TGCGCCAGCAGTCAATCGACGGGACAGGGTGAGAACACTGAAGCTTTCTTT. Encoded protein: CASSQSTGQGENTEAFF.

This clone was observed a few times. The CDR3 DNA is TGTGCCAGCTATCCCTTCGACAGTTATAATTCACCCCTCCACTTT. This gives the protein CASYPFDSYNSPLHF. The rearrangement links TRBV6-5 to TRBJ1-6; a weak D match, TRBD1 (5 bases). The germline gives CDR1 MNHEY, CDR2 SVGAGI. V gave up 8 bases and J gave up 4 bases, with 15 bases separating them. The CDR3 totals 15 residues.